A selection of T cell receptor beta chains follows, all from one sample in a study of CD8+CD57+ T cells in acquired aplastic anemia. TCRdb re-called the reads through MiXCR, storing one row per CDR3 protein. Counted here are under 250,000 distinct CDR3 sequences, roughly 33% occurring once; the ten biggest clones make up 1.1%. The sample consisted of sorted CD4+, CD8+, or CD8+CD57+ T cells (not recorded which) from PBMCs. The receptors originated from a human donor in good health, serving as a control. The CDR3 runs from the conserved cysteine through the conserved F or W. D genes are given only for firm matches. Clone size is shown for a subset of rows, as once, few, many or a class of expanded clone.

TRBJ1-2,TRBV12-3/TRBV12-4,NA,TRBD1,TGTGCCAGCAGTGACTGGACAGGGGGCGGCTATGGCTACACCTTC,CASSDWTGGGYGYTF
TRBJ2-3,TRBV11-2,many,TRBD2,TGTGCCAGCAGCCAAACTAGCGGGATCGTATCAAATACGCAGTATTTT,CASSQTSGIVSNTQYF
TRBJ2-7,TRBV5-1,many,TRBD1,TGCGCCAGCAGCTTGGACCCGACAGGGTTCTACGAGCAGTACTTC,CASSLDPTGFYEQYF
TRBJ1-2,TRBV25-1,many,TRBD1,TGTGCCAGCAGTGGAGGGACAGGGGTTTGGTATGGCTACGCCTTC,CASSGGTGVWYGYAF
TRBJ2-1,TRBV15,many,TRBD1,TGTGCCACCAGCAGGGAGGGACAGGCGCAACCCTACAATGAGCAGTTCTTC,CATSREGQAQPYNEQFF
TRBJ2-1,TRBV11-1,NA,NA,TGTGCCAGCACTGATGGACCGCGATCCTACAATGAGCAGTTCTTC,CASTDGPRSYNEQFF
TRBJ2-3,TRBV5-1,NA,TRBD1,TGCGCCAGCAGCTCGAATACAGGGGCCACCACAGATACGCAGTATTTT,CASSSNTGATTDTQYF
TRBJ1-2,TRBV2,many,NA,TGTGCCAGCAGGCTGGTTGTCTATGGCTACACCTTC,CASRLVVYGYTF
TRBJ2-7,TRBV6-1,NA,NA,TGTGCCAGCAGAGTACAAAGGAGGCAAGGCTACGAGCAGTACTTC,CASRVQRRQGYEQYF
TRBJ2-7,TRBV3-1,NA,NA,TGTGCCAGCAGCCAGGGTTTCATCGGGACTTCCTCCTCCTACGAGCAGTACTTC,CASSQGFIGTSSSYEQYF
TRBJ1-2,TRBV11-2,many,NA,TGTGCCAGCAGCTGGTACCGAGACAGAAAGTATGGCTACACCTTC,CASSWYRDRKYGYTF
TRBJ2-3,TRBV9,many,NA,TGTGCCAGCAGCGTAGCTTTGGACACAGATACGCAGTATTTT,CASSVALDTDTQYF
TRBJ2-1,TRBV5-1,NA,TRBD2,TGCGCCAGCAGCTTGGCGGTAGCGGGAAAGACATCGCTGGATGAGCAGTTCTTC,CASSLAVAGKTSLDEQFF
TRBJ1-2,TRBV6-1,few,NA,TGTGCCAGCAGCCCTACAGGGAGCTATGGCTACACCTTC,CASSPTGSYGYTF
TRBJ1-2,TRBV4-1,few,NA,TGCGCCAGCAGCCAAGCGATCCGGATTCACTATGGCTACACCTTC,CASSQAIRIHYGYTF
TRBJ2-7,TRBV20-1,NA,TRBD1,TGCAGTGCGCTACCGGGACAGTTATTCAGCGAGCAGTACTTC,CSALPGQLFSEQYF
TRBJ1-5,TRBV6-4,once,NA,TGTGCCAGCAACGGGTTGAAAGGCAATCAGCCCCAGCATTTT,CASNGLKGNQPQHF
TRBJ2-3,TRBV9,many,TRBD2,TGTGCCAGCAGCGTCAGCGGGGGCACAGATACGCAGTATTTT,CASSVSGGTDTQYF
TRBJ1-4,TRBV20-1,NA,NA,TGCAGTGCTAGATGGGGTGGCGGTGAAAAACTGTTTTTT,CSARWGGGEKLFF
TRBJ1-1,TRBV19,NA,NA,TGTGCCAGTAGTATCCGGGGGTACTACACTGAAGCTTTCTTT,CASSIRGYYTEAFF
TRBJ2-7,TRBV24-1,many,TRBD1,TGTGCCACCAGTTCCGTAGGGGACAGGGCGGGTGAGCAGTACTTC,CATSSVGDRAGEQYF
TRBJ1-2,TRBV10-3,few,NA,TGTGCCATCAGCCGGGACTGGGTTTCTGGCTACACCTTC,CAISRDWVSGYTF
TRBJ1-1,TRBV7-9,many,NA,TGTGCCAGCAGCTTAGGCCCCGGGGGAGCTTTCTTT,CASSLGPGGAFF
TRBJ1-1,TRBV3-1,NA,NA,TGTGCCAGCAGCCAAGAGCAACAGACCTATGAAGCTTTCTTT,CASSQEQQTYEAFF
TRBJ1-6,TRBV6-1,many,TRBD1,TGTGCCAGCACCGACACGACAGGGAGGCTTTCACCCCTCCACTTT,CASTDTTGRLSPLHF
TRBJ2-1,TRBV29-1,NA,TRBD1,TGCAGCGTTGACAGCCGGACAGGCTACAATGAGCAGTTCTTC,CSVDSRTGYNEQFF
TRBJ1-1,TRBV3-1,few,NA,TGTGCCAGCAGCCAAGATATCGGTGAAGCTTTCTTT,CASSQDIGEAFF
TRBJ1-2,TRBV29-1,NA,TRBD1,TGCAGCACCCGATCCGGGACAGGGGTTTTAAATGGCTACACCTTC,CSTRSGTGVLNGYTF
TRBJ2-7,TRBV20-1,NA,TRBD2,TGCAGTGCTAGAGGGCTAGCGGGGGGCTACGAGCAGTACTTC,CSARGLAGGYEQYF
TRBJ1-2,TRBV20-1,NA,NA,TGCAGTGCTAGTCGGGACGGTAGCTACACCTTC,CSASRDGSYTF
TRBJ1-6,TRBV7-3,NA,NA,TGTGCCAGCAGCCCCGGGGTTTCACCCCTCCACTTT,CASSPGVSPLHF
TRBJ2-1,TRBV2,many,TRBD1,TGTGCCAGCAGTCGGGACAGGGGTTACAATGAGCAGTTCTTC,CASSRDRGYNEQFF
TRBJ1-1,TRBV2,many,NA,TGTGCCAGCAGGACAGGCCGGAACACTGAAGCTTTCTTT,CASRTGRNTEAFF
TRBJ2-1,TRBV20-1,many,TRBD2,TGCAGTGCTAGAGCTAGCGGGAGGGCGGGTGAGCAGTTCTTC,CSARASGRAGEQFF
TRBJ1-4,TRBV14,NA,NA,TGTGCCAGCAGCGCCCTGTGGGGGGCCCCTGAAAAACTGTTTTTT,CASSALWGAPEKLFF
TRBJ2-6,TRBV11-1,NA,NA,TGTGCCAGCAGCCCCCTCGACACTCCTGGGGCCAACGTCCTGACTTTC,CASSPLDTPGANVLTF
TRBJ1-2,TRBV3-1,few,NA,TGTGCCAGCAGCCGGACAGAATCTTCTAACTATGGCTACACCTTC,CASSRTESSNYGYTF
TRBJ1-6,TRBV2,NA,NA,TGTGCCAGCAAACCCCTCCACTTT,CASKPLHF
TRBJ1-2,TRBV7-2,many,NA,TGTGCCAGCAGCTTGGCAGGGGTTAACTATGGCTACACCTTC,CASSLAGVNYGYTF
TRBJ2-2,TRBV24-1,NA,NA,TGTGCCACCAGTGATTCGCAGGGAAAAGCCGGGGAGCTGTTTTTT,CATSDSQGKAGELFF
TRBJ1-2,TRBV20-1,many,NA,TGCAGTGCTAGAACCCAGGTCGCAGCCTATGGCTACACCTTC,CSARTQVAAYGYTF
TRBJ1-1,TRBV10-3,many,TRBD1,TGTGCCATCTACGGGACAGGGAACACTGAAGCTTTCTTT,CAIYGTGNTEAFF
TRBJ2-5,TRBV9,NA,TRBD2,TGTGCCAGCAGCGAGGGACTAGCGGGAGGGCCGGAGGAGACCCAGTACTTC,CASSEGLAGGPEETQYF
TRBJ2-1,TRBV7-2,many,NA,TGTGCCAGCAGCTTATTGGGCGGCCCAAATGAGCAGTTCTTC,CASSLLGGPNEQFF
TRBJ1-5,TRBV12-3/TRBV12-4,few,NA,TGTGCCAGCAACACTGGGGGAGGGGATAGCAATCAGCCCCAGCATTTT,CASNTGGGDSNQPQHF
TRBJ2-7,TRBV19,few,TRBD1,TGTGCCACCCGGGGACAGAGCTCCTACGAGCAGTACTTC,CATRGQSSYEQYF
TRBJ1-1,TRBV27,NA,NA,TGTGCCAGCAGTTTATCGGTAGACATCCGAGCTTTCTTT,CASSLSVDIRAFF
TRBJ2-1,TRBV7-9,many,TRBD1,TGTGCCAGCAGCCCCGGTCGGACAGGGCTACGTGAGCAGTTCTTC,CASSPGRTGLREQFF
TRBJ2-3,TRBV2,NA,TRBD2,TGTGCCAGCAGTGTAGCGGGGGGGCCGGATACGCAGTATTTT,CASSVAGGPDTQYF
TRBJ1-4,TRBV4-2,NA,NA,TGTGCCAGCAGCCAAGTGAGGGCGCAGGGTAATGAAAAACTGTTTTTT,CASSQVRAQGNEKLFF
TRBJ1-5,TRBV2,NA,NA,TGTGCCAGCAGTGAAGCGCGAGGCAGGGGCAGATATAGCAATCAGCCCCAGCATTTT,CASSEARGRGRYSNQPQHF
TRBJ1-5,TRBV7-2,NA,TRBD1,TGTGCCAGCAGCTCGACAGGGGGAAACAATCAGCCCCAGCATTTT,CASSSTGGNNQPQHF
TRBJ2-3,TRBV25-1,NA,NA,TGTGCCAGCAACTTTCCCCCGGGGTCCACAGATACGCAGTATTTT,CASNFPPGSTDTQYF
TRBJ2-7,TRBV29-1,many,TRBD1,TGCAGCGTCCGCGCCGGGACAGGAATGAACGAGCAGTACTTC,CSVRAGTGMNEQYF
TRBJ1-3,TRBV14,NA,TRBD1,TGTGCCAGCAGCCAAGCAGGGGGAGAAGAAAACACCATATATTTT,CASSQAGGEENTIYF
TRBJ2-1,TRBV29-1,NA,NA,TGCAGCGTAGGAAACGGGAACAATGAGCAGTTCTTC,CSVGNGNNEQFF
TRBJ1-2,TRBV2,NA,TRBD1,TGTGCCAGCAGCAAGGACAGGGGGACTGGCTACACCTTC,CASSKDRGTGYTF
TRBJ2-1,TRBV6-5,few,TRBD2,TGTGCCAGCAGTTACGGGGGAGGGTCCTACAATGAGCAGTTCTTC,CASSYGGGSYNEQFF
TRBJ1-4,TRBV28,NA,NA,TGTGCCAGCAGTTTCCAGGGAGCGGGTGAAAAACTGTTTTTT,CASSFQGAGEKLFF